The present entry profiles one TCR beta chain with its context. Source study methods: Amplifying reference gene primers gave estimates of nucleated cell counts. The protocol was immunoSEQ multiplex PCR, while the TCRdb copy is restricted to in-frame clones and leaves out a portion. V and J calls and clone size are given by that table; D and trimming were obtained from the DNA. This table holds about 200,000 clones, 70% to 85% found once. Per germline, CDR1 SGHAT and CDR2 FQNNGV. Losses at the gene ends were 4 bases for V and 5 bases for J; bases not matched to a gene: 8. CDR3 length: 14 amino acids. The sample comes from a study of blood T cell repertoires in COVID-19. About the study: Researchers got acute and convalescent COVID-19 samples from the United States, Italy and Spain. From T cells, B-cell-depleted T cells, or PBMCs came the material, which was cDNA or gDNA.

The rearrangement links TRBV11-2 to TRBJ2-7; the match to TRBD1 covers 7 bases. This TCR was recovered from a human donor with acute or convalescent COVID-19. The donor label of this sample is uncertain. The specimen was peripheral blood. The CDR3 loop reads CASSWTGPSNEQYF. The CDR3 DNA reads TGTGCCAGCAGCTGGACAGGTCCATCGAACGAGCAGTACTTC.